Below, one T cell receptor (beta chain) is given with its context. Among Cohort 3 donors, those recovered had two negative PCRs, clearance, or symptom resolution. Only in-frame clones appear in the TCRdb table, and some are missing; sequencing was by immunoSEQ multiplex PCR. The data hold 220,000 or so clones, with roughly 86% observed a single time. This record comes from a study of blood T cell repertoires in COVID-19. Input material: PBMCs or T cells enriched from blood (not recorded which). This TCR came from a woman between 50 and 59 years old who had recovered from COVID-19.

The CDR3 DNA follows: TGTGCCATCAGTGCACAGGGTGTCGGATCAGAAGCTTTCTTT. Encoded protein: CAISAQGVGSEAFF. The chain joins TRBV10-3 to TRBJ1-1; a weak D match, TRBD1 (6 bases). Germline V gene sequence: CDR1 ENHRY, CDR2 SYGVKD. The CDR3 covers 14 residues. Trimming took 4 bases from V and 8 from J, leaving 17 bases between them.